Below are 5 T cell receptor beta chains sequenced from a single sample in a study of cytomegalovirus exposure and HLA in healthy donors. The PCR was carried out with 60 Vbeta primers and 13 Jbeta primers. Some clones are missing from TCRdb's copy, which holds only in-frame ones; the method was immunoSEQ multiplex PCR. The sample contains tens of thousands of clones, around 73% of which appear only once. The sequencing sample was made of PBMCs. These receptors came from a man aged 45-65 years in good health and CMV-seronegative.

This clone occurred a few times. The gene calls are TRBV29-1 and TRBJ1-2, with TRBD1 matching over 10 bases. CDR1 is SQVTM and CDR2 is ANQGSEA in the germline V gene. V dropped 1 base and J dropped 0; count of bases not matched to a gene: 5. This CDR3 region has 16 residues. Here the CDR3 DNA reads TGCAGCGTTGAAGGACAGGGGGCGCGTTCTAACTATGGCTACACCTTC. Encoded protein: CSVEGQGARSNYGYTF.

The chain is built from TRBV30 and TRBJ1-1; no reliable D call. From germline, CDR1 is GTSNPN and CDR2 SVGIG (reference sequence). This CDR3 is 12 amino acids long. The V end lost 2 bases, the J end lost 1 base, and 5 bases lay between the germline ends. Here the CDR3 DNA reads TGTGCCTGGAGTTCCCGGAACACTGAAGCTTTCTTT. Its translation is CAWSSRNTEAFF.

The rearrangement joins TRBV10-3 to TRBJ2-2, with D perhaps matching TRBD1 (6 bases). Per germline, CDR1 ENHRY and CDR2 SYGVKD. V was cut by 8 bases and J by 7 bases, with 26 bases left in between. CDR3 size: 17 residues. CDR3 DNA: TGTGCCATCTCACCCGGGCTCCAGGGGAAAGGAGTCGGGGAGCTGTTTTTT. Residues: CAISPGLQGKGVGELFF.

Turning to this clone: The germline gene is not matched at one end of the junction; a read error may be the cause. V is TRBV7-7 and J is TRBJ2-7; D unclear. The CDR3 runs to 14 residues. Germline V lookup: CDR1 SSHAT, CDR2 FNYEAQ (reference sequence). Here the CDR3 DNA reads TGTGCTAGCAGCCGATCTCCGAGCTCCTACGAGCAGTACTTC. Its protein is CASSRSPSSYEQYF. Supplemented by reference TRBV7-7 and TRBJ2-7, the full variable domain reads GAGVSQSPRYKVTKRGQDVTLRCDPISSHATLYWYQQALGQGPEFLTYFNYEAQPDKSGLPSDRFSAERPEGSISTLTIQRTEQRDSAMYRCASSRSPSSYEQYFGPGTRLTVT.

The chain links TRBV2 to TRBJ1-3, with TRBD1 as a possible D gene (5 bases). The V gene lost 7 bases and the J gene lost 1 base, with 14 bases spanning the gap. The length of the CDR3 is 15 residues. The germline V gene encodes CDR1 SNHLY and CDR2 FYNNEI. The CDR3 loop reads CASIGRAVSGNTIYF. Here the CDR3 DNA reads TGTGCCAGCATCGGCAGGGCGGTATCTGGAAACACCATATATTTT.